This paragraph covers one T cell receptor (beta chain) sequence. Antigen specificity is unknown. This specimen comes from a study of PD-1 blockade in classical Hodgkin lymphoma. This sample's time point: cycle 4 day 1 (C4D1), after more than 5 weeks of nivolumab. Every single patient, without exception, relapsed after autologous stem cell transplantation, and brentuximab vedotin exposure varied. Profiled with immunoSEQ multiplex PCR; TCRdb holds only in-frame clones, not every one. The sample records tens of thousands of clones, 75% to 85% being singletons. Study-wide results and limits: Possible causes of repertoire differences, disease activity or prior therapy, remain undefined.

The input for sequencing was peripheral blood mononuclear cells (PBMCs), taken before the fourth cycle of nivolumab. The TCR comes from a human donor with classical Hodgkin lymphoma.

Here the CDR3 reads CASSTGDSLPAKYF. The CDR3 coding sequence is TGTGCCAGCAGTACGGGAGACAGTCTCCCCGCAAAGTACTTC. The chain joins TRBV6-6 to TRBJ2-7; tentatively, D is TRBD2 (6 bases). This CDR3 is built from 14 residues. Trimming removed 5 bases from V and 11 bases from J, with 22 bases in between. Germline assignment: CDR1 MNHNY and CDR2 SVGAGI (reference sequence).